Presented here are 2 T cell receptor beta chains from one specimen sequenced in a study of CD8 T cells in ankylosing spondylitis. TCRdb re-called the 5' RACE reads through MiXCR, storing one row per CDR3 protein. This sample has about 360,000 distinct CDR3 sequences, with approximately 20% found just once. Sample: blood, either unsorted or a sorted T cell fraction (not recorded which). The receptors were gathered from a male donor with ankylosing spondylitis or in good health (not recorded which).

This rearrangement joins TRBV28 to TRBJ2-5, with 9 bases matching TRBD1. V dropped 5 bases and J dropped 5; count of bases not matched to a gene: 9. Germline CDR1 and CDR2: MDHEN and SYDVKM. The CDR3 consists of 15 residues. The CDR3 DNA sequence: TGTGCCAGCAGTACGGGACAGGGTGCGTGGGAGACCCAGTACTTC. Translating it yields CASSTGQGAWETQYF.

The chain combines TRBV7-9 with TRBJ2-5; TRBD1 is a possible D gene (5 bases). V lost 0 bases and J lost 5, with 13 bases in between. The germline CDR1 and CDR2 sequences are SEHNR and FQNEAQ (reference sequence). The CDR3 sequence is 15 residues long. CDR3 sequence: CASSLADTIRETQYF. In DNA form, the CDR3 reads TGTGCCAGCAGCTTAGCGGACACAATCCGGGAGACCCAGTACTTC. Filled out from reference TRBV7-9 and TRBJ2-5, the complete variable domain reads DTGVSQNPRHKITKRGQNVTFRCDPISEHNRLYWYRQTLGQGPEFLTYFQNEAQLEKSRLLSDRFSAERPKGSFSTLEIQRTEQGDSAMYLCASSLADTIRETQYFGPGTRLLVL.